This T cell receptor beta chain emerged from a study of blood T cell repertoires in COVID-19. Germline V CDR1 and CDR2: SGHTA, FQGNSA. The CDR3 sequence is 12 residues long. Trimming pared 5 bases from V and 3 bases from J, leaving 5 bases between. Profiling relied on immunoSEQ multiplex PCR, and the TCRdb table lists in-frame clones only, not all of them. The sample has 220,000 or so clones; more than 80% are singletons. The TCR comes from a man aged 50 to 60 who had been exposed to COVID-19. The sample was PBMCs or T cells enriched from blood (not recorded which). The V call is TRBV7-2, the J call TRBJ1-5; D call uncertain. CDR3 residues: CASSLFNQPQHF. CDR3 DNA sequence: TGTGCCAGCAGCCTATTCAATCAGCCCCAGCATTTT.